This T cell receptor beta chain was captured by sequencing in a study of vaccination effects on CD4 cells after COVID-19. Profiled with immunoSEQ multiplex PCR; TCRdb holds only in-frame clones, not every one. The table includes approximately 40,000 clones, approximately 70% detected once. Viral peptide pool expansion of antigen-specific CD4+ T cells preceded sequencing in the ViraFEST assay. Subsequent to a culture period of under twelve days, CD4+ T cells were isolated. SARS-CoV-2 infected the person between March and December 2020, as confirmed by PCR. This clone has a handful of counts. Its antigen is unknown. Sequenced material: CD4+ T cells from PBMCs cultured with a peptide pool, taken before COVID-19 vaccination. This TCR was sampled from a human donor who had a prior SARS-CoV-2 infection.

Written as DNA, the CDR3 is TGTGCCAGCAGTTCACCGGGACAGAGGGGAACCTACGAGCAGTACTTC. Translating gives CASSSPGQRGTYEQYF. This chain connects TRBV27 to TRBJ2-7, with TRBD1 identical over 7 bases. Unmatched junction bases numbered 11, after V lost 4 bases and J lost 2 bases. Germline V gene sequence: CDR1 MNHEY, CDR2 SMNVEV (reference sequence). This CDR3 has 16 residues.